This T cell receptor beta chain was profiled in a study of cytomegalovirus exposure and HLA in healthy donors. Study information: Counted in an early data release were about 85 million unique TCRs from HLA-typed donors. Whole-study findings and limits: In an earlier analysis, productive rearrangement rates for most beta V segments clustered near 87% or 30%. Across donors, sequencing depth was assumed by presence/absence analyses to be roughly uniform.

Amplification used 60 Vbeta primers and 13 Jbeta primers. Using immunoSEQ multiplex PCR, the repertoire was profiled, and TCRdb retains in-frame clones only, with some absent. The table records 90,000 to 150,000 clones, roughly 15% of them present only once. This clone has only a few counts. Its matching antigen is unknown. Per the germline V gene, CDR1 is SGHTA and CDR2 is FQGTGA. This CDR3 contains 13 residues. Trimming took 9 bases from V and 2 from J, leaving 14 bases between them. It was healthy bone marrow donors who served as donors. The clonotype comes from a woman in her late teens or twenties in good health and CMV-seronegative. The specimen was PBMCs. This chain uses TRBV7-3 with TRBJ2-7, with no clear D. The CDR3 protein is CARSQFKTYEQYF. The CDR3 DNA reads TGTGCCAGAAGCCAATTCAAAACCTACGAGCAGTACTTC.